This T cell receptor (beta chain) was captured by sequencing in a study of CD8+ T cells in alopecia areata. Overall study: The tofacitinib course ran for 6 to 18 months and was followed by 6 months off drug. Study conclusions and caveats: The study also sequences resident alphabeta T cells of normal skin in scalp samples.

cDNA serving as the sequencing template came from extracted, reverse transcribed RNA. Sequencing was performed with immunoSEQ multiplex PCR; in TCRdb, only in-frame clones are kept and a portion is missing. The table includes 180,000 or so clones, around 71% detected once. In germline, CDR1 is LGHNT, CDR2 FRNRAP. CDR3 length: 17 amino acids. Deletions cut 0 bases from V and 0 bases from J, with 11 bases between. It was from alopecia areata patients that lesional scalp punch biopsies and peripheral blood were collected. This clone was seen only a few times. The antigen is undetermined. The V gene is TRBV12-5, the J gene TRBJ1-4, with D perhaps TRBD1 (6 bases). This clonotype originated in a human donor with alopecia areata. Sequencing used CD8+ T cells sorted from blood, obtained at week 0. This CDR3 reads CASGLVGQGTTNEKLFF. In DNA, the CDR3 is TGTGCTAGTGGTTTGGTTGGGCAGGGGACAACTAATGAAAAACTGTTTTTT.